This entry lists 12 T cell receptor beta chains sequenced from one sample in a study of shared T cell receptors in the human thymus. Libraries were prepared by immunoSEQ multiplex PCR; TCRdb keeps only in-frame clonotypes and omits some of them. The data show roughly 560,000 clones, 70% to 80% seen once. These data also featured in a second study, about human thymus T cells.

The sequencing sample was made of thymocytes. These receptors were obtained from a boy younger than two with a congenital heart defect.

A single count supports this clone. In DNA form, the CDR3 reads TGTGCCAGCAGTTTAGCAGGGGGGAACACTGAAGCTTTCTTT. It yields the protein CASSLAGGNTEAFF. The J gene is TRBJ1-1, the V gene TRBV28; 7 bases map to TRBD1. Trimming took 2 bases from V and 1 from J; bases not matched to a gene: 1. The germline V gene encodes CDR1 MDHEN and CDR2 SYDVKM. The length of the CDR3 is 14 residues.

This rearrangement joins TRBV18 to TRBJ1-1; a possible D gene is TRBD1 (5 bases). CDR3 size: 16 residues. Trimming cost V 5 bases and J 1 base, with 17 bases left between them. CDR1 is KGHSH, CDR2 LQKENI, per germline. CDR3 sequence: CASSGQVRDRNTEAFF. The CDR3 DNA sequence: TGTGCCAGCTCAGGGCAGGTGCGAGACAGGAACACTGAAGCTTTCTTT.

This clone showed up just once. This sequence joins TRBV5-5 and TRBJ2-1; TRBD2 matches at 8 bases. The trim removed 1 base at V and 5 bases at J, leaving 8 bases unmatched. The CDR3 is made up of 16 amino acids. Germline loops: CDR1 SGHKS, CDR2 YYEKEE (reference sequence). CDR3 region: CASSLRAGEGDNEQFF. Here the CDR3 DNA reads TGTGCCAGCAGCTTGAGAGCGGGAGAAGGGGACAATGAGCAGTTCTTC.

The chain carries TRBV5-1 and TRBJ2-2; a possible D gene is TRBD2 (5 bases). The germline V and J ends were trimmed by 4 bases and 4 bases, with 17 bases remaining between them. The germline V gene has CDR1 SGHRS and CDR2 YFSETQ. The CDR3 spans 16 residues. This chain's CDR3 is CASSPSALATTGELFF. CDR3 DNA: TGCGCCAGCAGCCCCTCAGCCCTAGCCACCACCGGGGAGCTGTTTTTT. Filled out from reference TRBV5-1 and TRBJ2-2, the complete variable domain reads KAGVTQTPRYLIKTRGQQVTLSCSPISGHRSVSWYQQTPGQGLQFLFEYFSETQRNKGNFPGRFSGRQFSNSRSEMNVSTLELGDSALYLCASSPSALATTGELFFGEGSRLTVL.

This rearrangement joins TRBV18 to TRBJ2-3; TRBD2 might be the D (6 bases). Germline CDR1 reads KGHSH; CDR2 reads LQKENI. Trimming left V 3 bases short and J 4 bases short, with 11 bases between. This CDR3 has 14 amino acids. CDR3 loop: CASSPAGWADTQYF. The CDR3 DNA reads TGTGCCAGCTCACCGGCGGGGTGGGCAGATACGCAGTATTTT.

This clone appeared a few times. The V and J genes are TRBV29-1 and TRBJ2-1, with no clear D. CDR1 and CDR2 from the germline V gene are SQVTM and ANQGSEA. Trimming cost V 3 bases and J 9 bases, with 9 bases left between them. CDR3 size: 11 residues. CDR3 loop: CSVDEDCEQFF. CDR3 bases: TGCAGCGTTGACGAGGATTGTGAGCAGTTCTTC.

The V gene is TRBV10-3, the J gene TRBJ1-2; D is perhaps TRBD1 (5 bases). The length of the CDR3 is 14 residues. CDR1 and CDR2 from the germline V gene are ENHRY and SYGVKD. V was cut by 6 bases and J by 4 bases, with 15 bases left in between. The CDR3 bases are TGTGCCATCAGCGGAGGGAGCAGGGCCTATGGCTACACCTTC. This encodes CAISGGSRAYGYTF.

Points on this clone: Relative to the germline gene, one junction end is altered; a read error may explain this. The chain is built from TRBV7-8 and TRBJ2-5; TRBD2 might be the D (7 bases). The CDR3 extends over 11 amino acids. The germline gives CDR1 SGHVS, CDR2 FQNEAQ. The CDR3 sequence: CASSSGGRLNF. The CDR3 nucleotides are TGTGCCAGCAGCTCGGGGGGCCGCCTTAACTTC.

This chain joins TRBV27 and TRBJ2-7, with TRBD2 matching over 12 bases. Trimming at V came to 7 bases and at J to 6 bases, leaving 10 bases not matched to a gene. Germline assignment: CDR1 MNHEY and CDR2 SMNVEV (reference sequence). The CDR3 contains 15 residues. DNA for the CDR3: TGTGCCAGCATCCGGAATACTAGCGGGAGGAGCGAGCAGTACTTC. It specifies CASIRNTSGRSEQYF.

The chain employs TRBV15 and TRBJ2-1; 8 bases match TRBD2. After removal of 0 bases from V and 2 bases from J, the junction contained 6 bases not matched to a gene. The germline V gene has CDR1 LNHNV and CDR2 YYDKDF (reference sequence). CDR3 length: 17 amino acids. In DNA, the CDR3 is TGTGCCACCAGCAGAGATCCGGAGACTAGCGCCTACAATGAGCAGTTCTTC. The encoded protein is CATSRDPETSAYNEQFF.

The chain carries TRBV29-1 and TRBJ2-1; D gene ambiguous. The CDR3 contains 12 residues. The ends were cut back, 6 bases at V and 8 bases at J, with 14 bases in the middle. Per germline, CDR1 SQVTM and CDR2 ANQGSEA. DNA for the CDR3: TGCAGCGTCCACGGGTCAGTCCATGAGCAGTTCTTC. Translation gives CSVHGSVHEQFF.

Only a few counts were recorded for this clone. This chain connects TRBV6-1 to TRBJ2-1, with TRBD2 matching 7 bases. Germline trimming cut 3 bases from V and 4 bases from J; bases unmatched to any gene: 9. The germline gives CDR1 MNHNS, CDR2 SASEGT. The CDR3 has 16 residues. CDR3 protein: CASSERELVWYNEQFF. The CDR3, as DNA: TGTGCCAGCAGTGAGCGGGAGTTAGTGTGGTACAATGAGCAGTTCTTC.